This T cell receptor (beta chain) is drawn from a study of T-cell memory formation after mild COVID-19. In the study overall: Among the donors, TCR clusters were largely specific to each donor. Overall study findings and caveats: Detection of some responders pre-infection suggested pre-existing cross-reactive memory T cells participated.

With 2 bases clipped from V and 2 bases from J, the junction kept 4 bases outside the gene matches. The CDR3 contains 15 residues. Per germline, CDR1 SGHRS and CDR2 YFSETQ. This clonotype was found many times. Its specificity is not known. Researchers used 5'RACE with constant-segment primers to make TCR alpha and TCR beta cDNA libraries that carry sample barcodes and UMIs. From the 5' RACE reads, TCRdb called clonotypes with MiXCR, one entry per CDR3 protein. Among about 360,000 distinct CDR3 sequences listed, approximately 14% were seen once. The chain joins TRBV5-1 to TRBJ2-7; 10 bases line up with TRBD2. The source of this sequence is a young man who had mild COVID-19 (a few samples of this study predate the infection). Cell type and time point are not known. Sample: PBMCs or a T cell subset sorted from them (not recorded which). CDR3 protein: CASSFGSGGTYEQYF. The DNA of the CDR3 is TGCGCCAGCAGCTTCGGTAGCGGGGGGACCTACGAGCAGTACTTC.